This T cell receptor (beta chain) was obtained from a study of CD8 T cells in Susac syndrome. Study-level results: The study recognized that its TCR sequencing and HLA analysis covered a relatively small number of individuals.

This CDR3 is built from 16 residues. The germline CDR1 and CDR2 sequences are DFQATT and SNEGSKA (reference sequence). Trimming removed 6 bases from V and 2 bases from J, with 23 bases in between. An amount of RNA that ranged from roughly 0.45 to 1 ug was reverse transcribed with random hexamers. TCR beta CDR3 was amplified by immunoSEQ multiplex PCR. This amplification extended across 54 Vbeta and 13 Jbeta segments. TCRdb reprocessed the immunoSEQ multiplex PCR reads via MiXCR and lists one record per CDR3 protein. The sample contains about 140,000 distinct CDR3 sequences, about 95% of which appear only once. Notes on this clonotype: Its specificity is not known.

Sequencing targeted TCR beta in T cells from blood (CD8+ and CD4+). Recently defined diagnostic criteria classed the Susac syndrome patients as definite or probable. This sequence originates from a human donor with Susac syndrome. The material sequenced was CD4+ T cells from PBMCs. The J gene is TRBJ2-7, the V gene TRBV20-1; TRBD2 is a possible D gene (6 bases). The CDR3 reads CSAPRGSSWYAYEQYF. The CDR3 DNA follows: TGCAGTGCCCCGCGGGGCAGCTCTTGGTATGCCTACGAGCAGTACTTC.